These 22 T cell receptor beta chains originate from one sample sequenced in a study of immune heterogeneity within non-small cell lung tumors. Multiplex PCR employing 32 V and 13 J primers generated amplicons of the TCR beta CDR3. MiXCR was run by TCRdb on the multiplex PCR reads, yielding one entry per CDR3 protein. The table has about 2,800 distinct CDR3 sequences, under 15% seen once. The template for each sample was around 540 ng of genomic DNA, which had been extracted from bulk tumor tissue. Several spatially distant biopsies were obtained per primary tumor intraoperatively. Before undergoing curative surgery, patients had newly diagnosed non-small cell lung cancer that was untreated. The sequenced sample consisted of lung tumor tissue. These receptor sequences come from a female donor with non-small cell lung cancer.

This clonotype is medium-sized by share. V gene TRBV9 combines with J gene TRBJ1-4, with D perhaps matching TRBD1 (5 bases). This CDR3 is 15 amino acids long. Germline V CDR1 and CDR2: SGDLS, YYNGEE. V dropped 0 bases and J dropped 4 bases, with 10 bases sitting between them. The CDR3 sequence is CASSVGGGSNEKLFF. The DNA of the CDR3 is TGTGCCAGCAGCGTAGGTGGGGGTAGTAATGAAAAACTGTTTTTT.

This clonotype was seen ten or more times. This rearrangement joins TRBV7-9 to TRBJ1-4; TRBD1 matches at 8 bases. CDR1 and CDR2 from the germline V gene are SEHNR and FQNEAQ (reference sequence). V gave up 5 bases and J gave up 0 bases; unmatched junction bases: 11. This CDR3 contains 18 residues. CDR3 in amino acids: CASSPGADRGTTNEKLFF. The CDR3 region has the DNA TGTGCCAGCAGCCCCGGGGCTGACAGGGGCACAACTAATGAAAAACTGTTTTTT. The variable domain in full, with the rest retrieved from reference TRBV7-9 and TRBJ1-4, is DTGVSQNPRHKITKRGQNVTFRCDPISEHNRLYWYRQTLGQGPEFLTYFQNEAQLEKSRLLSDRFSAERPKGSFSTLEIQRTEQGDSAMYLCASSPGADRGTTNEKLFFGSGTQLSVL.

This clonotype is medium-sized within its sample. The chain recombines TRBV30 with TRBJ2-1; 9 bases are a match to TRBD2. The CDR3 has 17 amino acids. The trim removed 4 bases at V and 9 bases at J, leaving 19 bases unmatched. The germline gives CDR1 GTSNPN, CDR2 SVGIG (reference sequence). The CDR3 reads CAWMSWREGPSRVEQFF. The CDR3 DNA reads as TGTGCCTGGATGAGCTGGCGGGAGGGCCCCTCCCGGGTTGAGCAGTTCTTC.

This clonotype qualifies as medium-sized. The CDR3 loop is CASSFGGLQYF. As DNA, the CDR3 is TGCGCCAGCAGCTTCGGAGGCCTTCAGTACTTC. The genes are TRBV5-1 and TRBJ2-7, with D possibly TRBD2 on 5 matching bases. Germline V CDR1 and CDR2: SGHRS, YFSETQ. V gave up 2 bases and J gave up 10 bases, with 10 bases separating them. The CDR3 spans 11 residues.

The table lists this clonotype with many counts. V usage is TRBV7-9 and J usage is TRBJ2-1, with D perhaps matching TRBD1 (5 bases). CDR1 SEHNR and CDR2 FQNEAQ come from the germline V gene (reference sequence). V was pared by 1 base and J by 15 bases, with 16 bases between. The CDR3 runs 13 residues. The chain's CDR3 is CASSLDQTGPLFF. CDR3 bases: TGTGCCAGCAGCTTAGACCAAACAGGTCCGTTGTTCTTC.

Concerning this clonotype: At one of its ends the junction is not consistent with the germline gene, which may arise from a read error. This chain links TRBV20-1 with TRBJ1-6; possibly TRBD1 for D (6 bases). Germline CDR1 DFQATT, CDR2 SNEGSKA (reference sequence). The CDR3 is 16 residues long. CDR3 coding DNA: TGCAGTGCTAGGGATGGACGGGACATCGGTGATTCAACCCTCCACTTT. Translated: CSARDGRDIGDSTLHF.

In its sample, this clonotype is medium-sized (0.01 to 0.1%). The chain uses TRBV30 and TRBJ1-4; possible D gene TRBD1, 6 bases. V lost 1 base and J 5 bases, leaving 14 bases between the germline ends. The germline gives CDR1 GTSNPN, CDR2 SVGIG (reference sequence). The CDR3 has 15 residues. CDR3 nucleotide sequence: TGTGCCTGGAGTGCCAAGGGGGGGGGGAATGAAAAACTGTTTTTT. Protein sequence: CAWSAKGGGNEKLFF.

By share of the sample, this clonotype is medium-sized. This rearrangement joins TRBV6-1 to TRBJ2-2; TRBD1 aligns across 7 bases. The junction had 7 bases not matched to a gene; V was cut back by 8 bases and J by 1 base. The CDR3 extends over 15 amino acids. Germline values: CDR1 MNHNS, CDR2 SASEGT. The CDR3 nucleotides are TGTGCCAGCTCTCAGTGGACAGGGAACACCGGGGAGCTGTTTTTT. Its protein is CASSQWTGNTGELFF.

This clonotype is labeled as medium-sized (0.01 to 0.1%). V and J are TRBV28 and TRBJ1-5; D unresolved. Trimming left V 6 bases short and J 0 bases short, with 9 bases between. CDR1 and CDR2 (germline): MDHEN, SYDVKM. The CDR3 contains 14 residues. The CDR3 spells CASRTGSSNQPQHF. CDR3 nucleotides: TGTGCCAGCAGAACCGGGAGTAGCAATCAGCCCCAGCATTTT.

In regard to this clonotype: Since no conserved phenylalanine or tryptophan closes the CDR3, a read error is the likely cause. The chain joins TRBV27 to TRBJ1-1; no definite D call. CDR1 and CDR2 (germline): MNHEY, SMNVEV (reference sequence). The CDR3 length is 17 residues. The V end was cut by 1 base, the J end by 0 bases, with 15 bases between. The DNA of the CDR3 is TGTGCCAGCAGTTTATTGGCAGGTACGTCCTTGAACACTGAAGCTTTCTCT. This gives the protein CASSLLAGTSLNTEAFS.

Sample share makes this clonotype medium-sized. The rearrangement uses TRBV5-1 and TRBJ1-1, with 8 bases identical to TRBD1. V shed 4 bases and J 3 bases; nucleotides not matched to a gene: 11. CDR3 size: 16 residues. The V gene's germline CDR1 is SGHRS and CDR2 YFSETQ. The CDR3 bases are TGCGCCAGCAGCCCTGCCGGGACAGGAAGGGACACTGAAGCTTTCTTT. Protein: CASSPAGTGRDTEAFF.

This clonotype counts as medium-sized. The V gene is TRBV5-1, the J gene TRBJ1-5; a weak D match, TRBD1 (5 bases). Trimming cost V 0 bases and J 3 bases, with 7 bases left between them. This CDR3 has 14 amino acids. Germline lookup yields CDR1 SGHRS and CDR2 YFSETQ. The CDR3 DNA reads TGCGCCAGCAGCTTGGGACAGAACAATCAGCCCCAGCATTTT. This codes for CASSLGQNNQPQHF.

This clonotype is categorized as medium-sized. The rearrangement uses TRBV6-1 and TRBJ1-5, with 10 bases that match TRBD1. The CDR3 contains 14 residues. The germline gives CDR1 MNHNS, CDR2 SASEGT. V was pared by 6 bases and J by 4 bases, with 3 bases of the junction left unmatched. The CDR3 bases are TGTGCCAGCAGGGGGGGACAGGGGAATCAGCCCCAGCATTTT. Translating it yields CASRGGQGNQPQHF.

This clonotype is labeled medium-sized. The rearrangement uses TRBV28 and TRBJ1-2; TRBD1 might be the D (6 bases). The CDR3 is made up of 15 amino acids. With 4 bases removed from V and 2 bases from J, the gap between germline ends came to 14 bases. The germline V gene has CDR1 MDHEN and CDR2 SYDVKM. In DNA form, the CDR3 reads TGTGCCAGCAGTTCGAGTGAGGGGGGAAACTATGGCTACACCTTC. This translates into CASSSSEGGNYGYTF.

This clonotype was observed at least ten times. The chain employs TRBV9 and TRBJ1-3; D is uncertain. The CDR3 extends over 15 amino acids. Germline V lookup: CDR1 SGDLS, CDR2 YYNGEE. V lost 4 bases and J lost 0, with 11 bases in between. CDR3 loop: CASSPRAVSGNTIYF. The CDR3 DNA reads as TGTGCCAGCAGCCCCCGGGCAGTCTCTGGAAACACCATATATTTT.

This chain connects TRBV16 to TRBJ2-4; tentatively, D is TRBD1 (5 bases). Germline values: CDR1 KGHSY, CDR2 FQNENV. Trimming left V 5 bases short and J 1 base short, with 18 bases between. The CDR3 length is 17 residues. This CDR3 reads CASSAPGNVDAKNIQYF. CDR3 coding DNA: TGTGCCAGCAGCGCCCCAGGGAATGTTGATGCCAAAAACATTCAGTACTTC.

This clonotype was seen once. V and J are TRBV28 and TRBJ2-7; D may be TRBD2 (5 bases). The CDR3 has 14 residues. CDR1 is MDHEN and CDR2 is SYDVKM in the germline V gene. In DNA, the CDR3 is TGTTCCGGCAGTTATGAGGGATTCTCCTACGAGCAGTACTTC. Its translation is CSGSYEGFSYEQYF. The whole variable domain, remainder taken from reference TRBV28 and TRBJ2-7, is DVKVTQSSRYLVKRTGEKVFLECVQDMDHENMFWYRQDPGLGLRLIYFSYDVKMKEKGDIPEGYSVSREKKERFSLILESASTNQTSMYLCSGSYEGFSYEQYFGPGTRLTVT.

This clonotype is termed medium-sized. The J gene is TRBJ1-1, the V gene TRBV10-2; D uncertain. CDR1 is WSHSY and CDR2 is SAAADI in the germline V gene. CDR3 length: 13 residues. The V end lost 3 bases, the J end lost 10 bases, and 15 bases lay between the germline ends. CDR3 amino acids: CASSDPGRPGAFF. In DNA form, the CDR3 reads TGCGCCAGCAGTGACCCAGGACGGCCCGGAGCTTTCTTT.

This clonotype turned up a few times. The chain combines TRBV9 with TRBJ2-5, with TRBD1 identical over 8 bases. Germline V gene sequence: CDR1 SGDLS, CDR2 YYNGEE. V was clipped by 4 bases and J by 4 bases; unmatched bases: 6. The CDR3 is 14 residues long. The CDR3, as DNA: TGTGCCAGCAGCAACCGGACAGGGAGAGAGACCCAGTACTTC. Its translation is CASSNRTGRETQYF.

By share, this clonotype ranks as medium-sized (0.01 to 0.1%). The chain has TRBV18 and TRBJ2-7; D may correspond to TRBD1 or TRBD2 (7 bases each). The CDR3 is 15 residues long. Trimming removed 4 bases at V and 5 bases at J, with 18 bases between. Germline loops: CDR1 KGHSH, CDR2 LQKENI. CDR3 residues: CASSHAGGEINEQYF. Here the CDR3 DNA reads TGTGCCAGCTCACACGCAGGGGGGGAGATAAACGAGCAGTACTTC.

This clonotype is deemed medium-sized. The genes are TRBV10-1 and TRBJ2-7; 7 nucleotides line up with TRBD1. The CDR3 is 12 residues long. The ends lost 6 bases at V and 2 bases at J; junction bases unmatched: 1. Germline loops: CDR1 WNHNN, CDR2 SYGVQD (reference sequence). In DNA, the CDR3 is TGCGCCAGCAGCGGGACAGCCTACGAGCAGTACTTC. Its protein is CASSGTAYEQYF.

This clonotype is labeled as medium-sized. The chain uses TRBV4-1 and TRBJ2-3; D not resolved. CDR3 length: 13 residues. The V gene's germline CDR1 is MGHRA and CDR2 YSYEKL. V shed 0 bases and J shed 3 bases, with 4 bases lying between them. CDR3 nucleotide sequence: TGCGCCAGCAGCCAAGAAAGGACAGATACGCAGTATTTT. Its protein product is CASSQERTDTQYF.